Given below is one T cell receptor (beta chain) in context. What it recognizes is unknown. This entry belongs to a study of OX40 agonist ivuxolimab in advanced cancers. Study-wide context: Allowance was made for prior anti-PD-1, anti-PD-L1 or anti-CTLA-4 therapy, and around 44% had some. Two patients with cutaneous melanoma and one with hepatocellular carcinoma, three in total, showed partial responses. Overall study results and limits: Antigen specificity remained undetermined for the expanded peripheral T cells. Expanded clones belonging to CD8+ T cells outnumbered, on average, those of CD4+.

Sequenced by immunoSEQ multiplex PCR; TCRdb stores in-frame clones only, minus some. The table records tens of thousands of clones, less than 90% of them present only once. The sequence was collected from an adult with an advanced solid tumor such as melanoma, head and neck, liver or kidney cancer. Sequencing was performed on CD4+ or CD8+ T cells sorted from blood, taken in a trial of the OX40 agonist ivuxolimab.

The CDR3 loop is CASRDGSSYNEQFF. In DNA, the CDR3 is TGTGCCAGTAGGGACGGGAGCTCCTACAATGAGCAGTTCTTC. V and J are TRBV19 and TRBJ2-1, with D possibly TRBD2 on 6 matching bases. The CDR3 has 14 amino acids. Trimming removed 6 bases from V and 0 bases from J, with 9 bases in between. CDR1 is LNHDA and CDR2 is SQIVND in the germline V gene (reference sequence).